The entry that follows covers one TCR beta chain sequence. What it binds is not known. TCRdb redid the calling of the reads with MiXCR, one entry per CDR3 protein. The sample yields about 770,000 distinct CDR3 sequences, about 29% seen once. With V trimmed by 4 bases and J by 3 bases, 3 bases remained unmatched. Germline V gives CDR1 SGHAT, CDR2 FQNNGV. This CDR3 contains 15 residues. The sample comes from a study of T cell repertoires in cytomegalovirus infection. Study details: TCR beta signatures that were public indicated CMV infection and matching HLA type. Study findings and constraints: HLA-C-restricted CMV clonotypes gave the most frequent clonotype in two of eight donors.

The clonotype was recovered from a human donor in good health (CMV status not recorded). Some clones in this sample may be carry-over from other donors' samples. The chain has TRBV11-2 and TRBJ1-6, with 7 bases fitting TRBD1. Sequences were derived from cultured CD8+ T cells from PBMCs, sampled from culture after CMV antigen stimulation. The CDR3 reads CASSSGQYYNSPLHF. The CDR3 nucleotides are TGTGCCAGCAGCTCGGGACAGTACTATAATTCACCCCTCCACTTT.